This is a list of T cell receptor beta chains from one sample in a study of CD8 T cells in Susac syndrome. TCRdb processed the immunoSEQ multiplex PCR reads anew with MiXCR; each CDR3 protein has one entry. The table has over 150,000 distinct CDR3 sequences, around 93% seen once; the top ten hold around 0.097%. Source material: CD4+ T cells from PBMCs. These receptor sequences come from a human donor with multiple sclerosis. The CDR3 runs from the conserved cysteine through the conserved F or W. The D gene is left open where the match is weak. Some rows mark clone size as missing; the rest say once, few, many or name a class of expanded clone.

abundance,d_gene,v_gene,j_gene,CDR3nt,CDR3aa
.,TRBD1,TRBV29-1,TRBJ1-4,TGCAGCGTTTCCGGGACAGGGGAGCTGAAACTGTTTTTT,CSVSGTGELKLFF
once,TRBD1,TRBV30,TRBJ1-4,TGTGCCTGGAGTAACAGGGGGATGAGCAATGAAAAACTGTTTTTT,CAWSNRGMSNEKLFF
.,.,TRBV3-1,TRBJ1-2,TGTGCCAGCAGCCAAAGAGCCGAACTAGGCTACACCTTC,CASSQRAELGYTF
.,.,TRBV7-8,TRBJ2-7,TGTGCCAGCAGCTCGGAGGCAGGATACTACGAGCAGTACTTC,CASSSEAGYYEQYF
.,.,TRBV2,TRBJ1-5,TGTGCCAGCAGTGGGTCTCCTTATCAGCCCCAGCATTTT,CASSGSPYQPQHF
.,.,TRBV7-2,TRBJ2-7,TGTGCCAGCAGCCGCTCAAGAGACAAAGAGCAGTACTTC,CASSRSRDKEQYF
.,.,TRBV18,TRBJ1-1,TGTGCCAGCTCAGCCATAAATTTGAACACTGAAGCTTTCTTT,CASSAINLNTEAFF
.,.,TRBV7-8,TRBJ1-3,TGTGCCAGCAGCTTAGAAGGATTCGCTGGAAACACCATATATTTT,CASSLEGFAGNTIYF
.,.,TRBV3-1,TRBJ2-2,TGTGCCAGCAGCCAAGGGACTGGTCCCGGGGAGCTGTTTTTT,CASSQGTGPGELFF
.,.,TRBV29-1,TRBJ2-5,TGCAGCGGTGGAACAGGGTTCTCCCAAGAGACCCAGTACTTC,CSGGTGFSQETQYF
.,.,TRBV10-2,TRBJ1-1,TGCGCCAGCAGTGAGAAGACCGGGAACACTGAAGCTTTCTTT,CASSEKTGNTEAFF
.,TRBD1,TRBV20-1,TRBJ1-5,TGCAGTGCGTCCGGGACAGGGGGCGATTGGAGCAATCAGCCCCAGCATTTT,CSASGTGGDWSNQPQHF
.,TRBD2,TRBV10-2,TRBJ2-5,TGCGCCAGCAGTGAACCTCCCATTAGCGGGAGATTAGAGACCCAGTACTTC,CASSEPPISGRLETQYF
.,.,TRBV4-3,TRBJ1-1,TGCGCCAGCAGCCAGAATCCGAGACAGGCAGCTTTCTTT,CASSQNPRQAAFF
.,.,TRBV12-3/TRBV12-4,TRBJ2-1,TGTGCCAGCAGTTATATGAGGAGTTCGCGGCAGTTCTTC,CASSYMRSSRQFF
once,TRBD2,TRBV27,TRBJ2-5,TGTGCCAGCAGTTTACCTCGGGATCGCGGGACTAGCGGGGGGGTGCAAGAGACCCAGTACTTC,CASSLPRDRGTSGGVQETQYF
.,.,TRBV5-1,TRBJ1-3,TGCGCCAGCAGCTTGGGCCAGTTCTCTGGAAACACCATATATTTT,CASSLGQFSGNTIYF
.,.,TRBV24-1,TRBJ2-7,TGTGCCACCAGTGACGACAACTCCTACGAGCAGTACTTC,CATSDDNSYEQYF
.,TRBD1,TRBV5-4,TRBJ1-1,TGTGCCAGCAGCGGTCCCGGGACAGGGGTCACTGAAGCTTTCTTT,CASSGPGTGVTEAFF
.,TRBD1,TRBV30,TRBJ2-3,TGTGCCTGGAGTGTCGGACAGGGGACTTTAGGGAATACGCAGTATTTT,CAWSVGQGTLGNTQYF
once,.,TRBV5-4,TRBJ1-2,TGTGCCAGCAGCTTCCCCACCGGGGGGCATGGCTACACCTTC,CASSFPTGGHGYTF
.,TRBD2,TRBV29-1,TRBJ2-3,TGCAGCGTTATACTAGCGGGAGGGGCAGATACGCAGTATTTT,CSVILAGGADTQYF
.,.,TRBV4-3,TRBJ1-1,TGCGCCAGCAGCCCCTTTCGCGAATGGAACACTGAAGCTTTCTTT,CASSPFREWNTEAFF
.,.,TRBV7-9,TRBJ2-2,TGTGCCAGCAGCCCCGGACAGACTTCGAACACCGGGGAGCTGTTTTTT,CASSPGQTSNTGELFF
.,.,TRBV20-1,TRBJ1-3,TGCAGTGCTAGTGGAGGAAACACCATATATTTT,CSASGGNTIYF
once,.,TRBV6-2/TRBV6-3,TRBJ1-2,TGTGCCAGCAGTTACGGCGCAGCTTCTAGCTATGGCTACACCTTC,CASSYGAASSYGYTF
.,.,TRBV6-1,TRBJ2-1,TGTGCCAGCAGCCGAACTGCGAATGAGCAGTTCTTC,CASSRTANEQFF
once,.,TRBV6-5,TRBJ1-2,TGTGCCACCCTTTTAGGCTATGGCTACACCTTC,CATLLGYGYTF
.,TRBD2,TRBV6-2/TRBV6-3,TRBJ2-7,TGTGCCAGCAGTTACGGGGGGGTGAACTACGAGCAGTACTTC,CASSYGGVNYEQYF
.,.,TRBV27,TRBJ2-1,TGTGCCAGCAGTACCCGGACTGTCAATGAGCAGTTCTTC,CASSTRTVNEQFF
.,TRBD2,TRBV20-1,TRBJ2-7,TGCAGTGCTCTCCGGACTAGCGGGAGTTACGAGCAGTACTTC,CSALRTSGSYEQYF
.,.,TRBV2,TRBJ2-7,TGTGCCAGCAGTGAAGACGGAACCTACGAGCAGTACTTC,CASSEDGTYEQYF
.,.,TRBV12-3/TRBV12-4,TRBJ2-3,TGTGCCAGCAGTTTGATGGAGGGGGCAGATACGCAGTATTTT,CASSLMEGADTQYF
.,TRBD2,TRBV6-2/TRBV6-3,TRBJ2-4,TGTGCCAGCAGTGACCCAGGACTAGCGGGAGACCACATTCAGTACTTC,CASSDPGLAGDHIQYF
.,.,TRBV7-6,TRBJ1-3,TGTGCCAGCACCTCTCCGTCCTACTCTGGAAACACCATATATTTT,CASTSPSYSGNTIYF
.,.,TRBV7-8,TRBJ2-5,TGTGCCAGCGGGTCCCGAGAGACCCAGTACTTC,CASGSRETQYF
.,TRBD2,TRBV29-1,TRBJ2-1,TGCAGCGTTGAAGATATGCCTAGCGGGGGGGCCTTTCCCTACAATGAGCAGTTCTTC,CSVEDMPSGGAFPYNEQFF
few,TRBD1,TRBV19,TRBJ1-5,TGTGCCAGTTCGATCCAGGGGGCTCAGCCCCAGCATTTT,CASSIQGAQPQHF
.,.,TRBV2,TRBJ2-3,TGTGCCAGCCGTCTAGAGGCAGATACGCAGTATTTT,CASRLEADTQYF
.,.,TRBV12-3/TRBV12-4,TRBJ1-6,TGTGCCAGCGCCCAAGGGCCCACCTTCACCCTCCACTTT,CASAQGPTFTLHF
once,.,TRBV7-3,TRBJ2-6,TGTGCCAGCAGCCCACGCCCGGGCTCTGGGGCCAACGTCCTGACTTTC,CASSPRPGSGANVLTF
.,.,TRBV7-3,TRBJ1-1,TGTGCCAGCAGCTCCAGTCTGGTCACTGAAGCTTTCTTT,CASSSSLVTEAFF
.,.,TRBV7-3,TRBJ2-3,TGTGCCAGCAGCTTAGTAAGGGCCTCTGGCACAGATACGCAGTATTTT,CASSLVRASGTDTQYF
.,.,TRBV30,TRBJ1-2,TGTGCCTGGAGTGTCCAGTTCTATGGCTACACCTTC,CAWSVQFYGYTF
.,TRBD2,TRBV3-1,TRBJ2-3,TGTGCCAGCCGACCGGGACTAGCATGGTCCGATACGCAGTATTTT,CASRPGLAWSDTQYF
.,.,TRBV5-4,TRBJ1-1,TGTGCCAGCAGCCCGGGACCGACCATGAACACTGAAGCTTTCTTT,CASSPGPTMNTEAFF